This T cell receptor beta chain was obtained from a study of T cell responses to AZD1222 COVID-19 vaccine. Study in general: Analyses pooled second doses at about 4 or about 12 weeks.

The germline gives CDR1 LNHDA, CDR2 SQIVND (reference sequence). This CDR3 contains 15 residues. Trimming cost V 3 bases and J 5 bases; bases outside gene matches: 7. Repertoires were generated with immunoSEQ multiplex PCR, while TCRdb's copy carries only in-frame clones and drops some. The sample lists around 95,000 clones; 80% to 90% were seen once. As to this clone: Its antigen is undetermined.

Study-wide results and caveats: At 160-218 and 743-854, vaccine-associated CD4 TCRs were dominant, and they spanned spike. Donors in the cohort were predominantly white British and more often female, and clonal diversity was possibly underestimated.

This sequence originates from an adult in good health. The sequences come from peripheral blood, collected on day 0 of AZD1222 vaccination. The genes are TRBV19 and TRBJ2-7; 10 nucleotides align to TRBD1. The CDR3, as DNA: TGTGCCAGTAGTATTTCGTGGGGACAGGGGAACGAGCAGTACTTC. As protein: CASSISWGQGNEQYF. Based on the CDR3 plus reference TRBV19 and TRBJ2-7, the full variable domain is DGGITQSPKYLFRKEGQNVTLSCEQNLNHDAMYWYRQDPGQGLRLIYYSQIVNDFQKGDIAEGYSVSREKKESFPLTVTSAQKNPTAFYLCASSISWGQGNEQYFGPGTRLTVT.